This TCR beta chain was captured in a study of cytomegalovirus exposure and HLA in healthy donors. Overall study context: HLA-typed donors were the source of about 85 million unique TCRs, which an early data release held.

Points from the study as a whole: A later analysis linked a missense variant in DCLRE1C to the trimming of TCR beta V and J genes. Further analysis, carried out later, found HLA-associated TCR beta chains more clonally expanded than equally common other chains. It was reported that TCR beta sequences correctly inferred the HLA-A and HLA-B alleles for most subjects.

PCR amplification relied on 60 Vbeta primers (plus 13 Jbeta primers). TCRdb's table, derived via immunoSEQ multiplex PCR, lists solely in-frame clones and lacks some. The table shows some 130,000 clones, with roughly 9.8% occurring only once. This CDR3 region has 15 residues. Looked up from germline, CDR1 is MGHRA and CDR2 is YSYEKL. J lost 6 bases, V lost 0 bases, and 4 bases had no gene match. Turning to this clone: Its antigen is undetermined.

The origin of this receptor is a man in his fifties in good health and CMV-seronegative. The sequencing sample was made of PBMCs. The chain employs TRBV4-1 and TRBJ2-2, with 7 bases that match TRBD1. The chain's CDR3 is CASSQDRGISGELFF. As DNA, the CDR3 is TGCGCCAGCAGCCAAGACAGGGGGATCTCCGGGGAGCTGTTTTTT.